This T cell receptor beta chain was recovered during a study of siplizumab effects on memory and regulatory T cells (dated by TCRdb to 2018 to 2020). Context from the whole study: The study looked at the effect of siplizumab, an anti-CD2 antibody, on alloreactive T-cell subsets in allogeneic mixed lymphocyte reactions made from human PBMCs.

Libraries were constructed by the immunoSEQ multiplex PCR assay. The deep sequencing platform assayed about 10^5 TCR templates per sample. Genomic DNA extracted from sorted T cells was the material used for TCRbeta CDR3 sequencing. The authors' pipeline ran thus. The R programming language was used for clonal analysis of the TCRbeta CDR3 data. Alloreactive CD4+ and CD8+ clones were identified by comparing unstimulated samples to CFSE-low samples taken after the reaction. Alloreactive CD4+ clones were assigned to regulatory or non-regulatory origin by matching sequences to sorted unstimulated Treg and non-Treg repertoires. The clones in this table, taken by TCRdb from immuneACCESS, are in-frame only. Not every clone is retained; where verified, under half of the shortfall comes from an unresolved V gene, and the cause of the rest is unknown. V and J calls and clone size are those listed in that table; D and trimming were worked out from the DNA. The sample table lists about 72,000 clones, about 89% of them with a count of one. The ten largest clones add up to roughly 30% of the sample.

Sorted unstimulated T cells, along with proliferating T cells recovered from mixed lymphocyte reactions, underwent TCRbeta CDR3 sequencing. Fresh whole blood from roughly 10 HLA-typed healthy donors was used to isolate PBMCs. Broad study findings and their caveats: Of the alloreactive CD4+ clones that could be mapped, the Treg-derived share averaged almost 70% with siplizumab compared with roughly 27% in control reactions. Whether proliferating Tregs from siplizumab cultures were suppressive was not functionally confirmed. The cumulative frequency of alloreactive sequences that could be traced back to unstimulated CD4+ memory T cells was significantly reduced by siplizumab. For roughly 75-95% of proliferating CD4+ or CD8+ clones, no naive or memory phenotype could be assigned. Unstimulated naive T cells appeared to be more diverse than memory T cells, and naive cells seemed to make a substantial contribution to the alloresponse. Because sequences below about 10^-5 frequency were poorly captured, only a minor fraction of alloreactive clones could be mapped to unstimulated subsets.

A remark on this clone: Its target antigen remains unknown. No base quality values were provided; no much bigger clone lies one nucleotide off.

The cysteine opens and the phenylalanine closes a CDR3 of 12 amino acids. Solely the CDR3 DNA is kept, with 36 bases framed from the first base. CDR1 ENHRY and CDR2 SYGVKD were looked up in the germline V gene. Trimming at the junction amounts to 10 bases on V and 0 bases on J, and the germline ends lie 9 bases apart. The chain couples TRBV10-3 to TRBJ1-2; no D segment can be confidently identified. Material: CD8+ T cells sorted from blood. This receptor was obtained from a human donor in good health. The CDR3 amino acid sequence is: CATGDTNYGYTF. The DNA sequence follows: TGTGCCACCGGAGACACTAACTATGGCTACACCTTC.